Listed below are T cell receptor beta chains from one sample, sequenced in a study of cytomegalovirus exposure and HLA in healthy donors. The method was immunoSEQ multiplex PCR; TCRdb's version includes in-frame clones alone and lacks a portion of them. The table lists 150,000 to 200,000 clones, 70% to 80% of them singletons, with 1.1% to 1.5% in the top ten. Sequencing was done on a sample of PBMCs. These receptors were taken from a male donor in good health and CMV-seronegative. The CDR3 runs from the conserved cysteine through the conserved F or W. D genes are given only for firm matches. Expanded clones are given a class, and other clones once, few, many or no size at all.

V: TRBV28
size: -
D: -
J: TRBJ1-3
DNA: TGTGCCAGCAGTCCCGGGGGTATTGGAAACACCATATATTTT
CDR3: CASSPGGIGNTIYF

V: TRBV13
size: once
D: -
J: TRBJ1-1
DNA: TGTGCCAGCAGCTTAACGCGGGGGACTGAAGCTTTCTTT
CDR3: CASSLTRGTEAFF

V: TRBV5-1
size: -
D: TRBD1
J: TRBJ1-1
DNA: TGCGCCAGCAGCTTGGGGACAGGTATGAACACTGAAGCTTTCTTT
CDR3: CASSLGTGMNTEAFF

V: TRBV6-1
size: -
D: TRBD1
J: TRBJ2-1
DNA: TGTGCCAGCAGAACCACAGGGGGGTTAAATGAGCAGTTCTTC
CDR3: CASRTTGGLNEQFF

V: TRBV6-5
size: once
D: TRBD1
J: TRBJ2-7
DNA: TGTGCCAGCAGTAGACAGGGGAACTCCTACGAGCAGTACTTC
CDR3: CASSRQGNSYEQYF

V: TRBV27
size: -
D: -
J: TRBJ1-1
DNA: TGTGCCAGCAGTCCCCGACCGGGAGGGTACACTGAAGCTTTCTTT
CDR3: CASSPRPGGYTEAFF

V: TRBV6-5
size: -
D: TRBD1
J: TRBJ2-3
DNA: TGTGCCACCGCCGGGACAGGGGGAACAGATACGCAGTATTTT
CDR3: CATAGTGGTDTQYF

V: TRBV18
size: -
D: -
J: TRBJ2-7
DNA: TGTGCCAGCTCAGATGACTATACTTACGAGCAGTACTTC
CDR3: CASSDDYTYEQYF

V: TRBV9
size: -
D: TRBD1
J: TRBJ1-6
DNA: TGTGCCAGCAGCACCGGACAGGGGGCTTCTAATTCACCCCTCCACTTT
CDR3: CASSTGQGASNSPLHF

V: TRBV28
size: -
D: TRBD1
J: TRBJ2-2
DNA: TGTGCCAGCAGTCCACAACTTAACAGGGGCGGGTTCACCGGGGAGCTGTTTTTT
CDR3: CASSPQLNRGGFTGELFF

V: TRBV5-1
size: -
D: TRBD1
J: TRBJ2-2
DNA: TGCGCCAGCAGCACGGGACAGGGAATCGCCGGGGAGCTGTTTTTT
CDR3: CASSTGQGIAGELFF

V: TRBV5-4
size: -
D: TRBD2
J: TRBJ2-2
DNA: TGTGCCAGCAGCCCGCGGGGGAGCGGGCCGAACACCGGGGAGCTGTTTTTT
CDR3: CASSPRGSGPNTGELFF

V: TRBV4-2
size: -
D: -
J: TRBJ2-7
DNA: TGTGCCAGCAGCCAAGGGGGACTTCCCTACGAGCAGTACTTC
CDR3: CASSQGGLPYEQYF

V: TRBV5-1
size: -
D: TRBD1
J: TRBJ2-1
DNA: TGCGCCAGCCGGGTCGCTCCGGGACAGCACAATGAGCAGTTCTTC
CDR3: CASRVAPGQHNEQFF

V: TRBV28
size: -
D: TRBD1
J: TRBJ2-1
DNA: TGTGCCAGCAGTGGGACAGGGCCCAATGAGCAGTTCTTC
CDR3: CASSGTGPNEQFF

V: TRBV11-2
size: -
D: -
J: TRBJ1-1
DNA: TGTGCCAGCAGCTTAACAGGGTCGAACACTGAAGCTTTCTTT
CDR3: CASSLTGSNTEAFF

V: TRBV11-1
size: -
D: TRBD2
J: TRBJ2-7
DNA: TGTGCCAGCAGCTCCCTAGCGGGCAATTCCTACGAGCAGTACTTC
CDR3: CASSSLAGNSYEQYF

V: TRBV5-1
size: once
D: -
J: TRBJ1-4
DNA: TGCGCCAGCAGCTTGTACGGGGTTCGTGAAAAACTGTTTTTT
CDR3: CASSLYGVREKLFF

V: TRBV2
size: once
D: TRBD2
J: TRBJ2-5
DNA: TGTGCCAGCAGACCCCCGGGACTAGCGGGAAAAGAGACCCAGTACTTC
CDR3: CASRPPGLAGKETQYF

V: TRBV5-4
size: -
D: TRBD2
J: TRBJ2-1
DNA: TGTGCCAGCAGCTCAGGATCTAGCGGCCCCGTCTACAATGAGCAGTTCTTC
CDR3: CASSSGSSGPVYNEQFF

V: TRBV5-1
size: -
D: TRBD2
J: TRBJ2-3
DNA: TGCGCCAGCAACCCTTCTAGCGGGAGGCCAAGCACAGATACGCAGTATTTT
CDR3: CASNPSSGRPSTDTQYF

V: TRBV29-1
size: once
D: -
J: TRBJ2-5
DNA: TGCAGCGTTGAAGAGACCCCCCCAGGGACCCAGTACTTC
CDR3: CSVEETPPGTQYF

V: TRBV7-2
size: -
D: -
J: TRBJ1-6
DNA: TGTGCCAGCAGCTCACCAGGGTTAGGTTCACCCCTCCACTTT
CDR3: CASSSPGLGSPLHF

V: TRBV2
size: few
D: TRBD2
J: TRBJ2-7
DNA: TGTGCCAGCAGTACTAGCGGGAGTGCCTACGAGCAGTACTTC
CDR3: CASSTSGSAYEQYF

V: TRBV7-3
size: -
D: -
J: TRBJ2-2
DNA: TGTGCCAGCAGCCTCACTAACACCGGGGAGCTGTTTTTT
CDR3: CASSLTNTGELFF

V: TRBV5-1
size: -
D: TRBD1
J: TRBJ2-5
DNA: TGCGCCAGCAGCCCCGGGACAGGGTTGGAGACCCAGTACTTC
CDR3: CASSPGTGLETQYF

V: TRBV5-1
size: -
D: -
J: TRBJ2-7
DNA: TGCGCCAGCAGCTTGGCCCAGGGCGAGCAGTACTTC
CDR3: CASSLAQGEQYF

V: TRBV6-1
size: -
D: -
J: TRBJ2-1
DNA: TGTGCCAGCAGTGAAATGGGGGCCAGGGGTGAGCAGTTCTTC
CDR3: CASSEMGARGEQFF

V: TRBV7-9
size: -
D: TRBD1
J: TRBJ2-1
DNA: TGTGCCAGCAGCTTAGAGGGGACAGGGGACTACAATGAGCAGTTCTTC
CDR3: CASSLEGTGDYNEQFF

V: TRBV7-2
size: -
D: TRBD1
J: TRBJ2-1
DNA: TGTGCCAGCAGCTCCGGGACAGGGAATGAGCAGTTCTTC
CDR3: CASSSGTGNEQFF

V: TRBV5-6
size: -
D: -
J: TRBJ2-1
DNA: TGTGCCAGCAGCCTTAGTATCTATGAGCAGTTCTTC
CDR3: CASSLSIYEQFF

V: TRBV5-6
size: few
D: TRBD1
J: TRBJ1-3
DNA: TGTGCCAGCAGCTTGTTGGGACAGGGGATCGCAAACACCATATATTTT
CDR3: CASSLLGQGIANTIYF

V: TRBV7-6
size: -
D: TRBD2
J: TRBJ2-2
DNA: TGTGCCAGCAGCTTAGCGTCGGTTCGGGAACTAGCGAGGAACACCGGGGAGCTGTTTTTT
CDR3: CASSLASVRELARNTGELFF

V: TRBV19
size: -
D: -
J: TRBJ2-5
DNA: TGTGCCAGTAGTATGGGGCAGGGCCTAGAGACCCAGTACTTC
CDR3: CASSMGQGLETQYF

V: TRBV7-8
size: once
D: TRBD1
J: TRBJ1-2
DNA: TGTGCCAGCAGCTCAACGGGACAGGTCTATGGCTACACCTTC
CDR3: CASSSTGQVYGYTF

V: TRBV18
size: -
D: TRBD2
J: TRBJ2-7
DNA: TGTGCCAGCTCACCGACTAGCGGGGAGTACGAGCAGTACTTC
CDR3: CASSPTSGEYEQYF

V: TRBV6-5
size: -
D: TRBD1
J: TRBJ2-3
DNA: TGTGCCAGCAGTCCCGGACAGGGGGCAGGAGATACGCAGTATTTT
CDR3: CASSPGQGAGDTQYF

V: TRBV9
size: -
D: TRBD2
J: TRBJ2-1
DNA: TGTGCCAGCAGCGTCACTAGCGGGGGATACAATGAGCAGTTCTTC
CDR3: CASSVTSGGYNEQFF

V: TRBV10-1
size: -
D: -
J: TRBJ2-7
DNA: TGCGCCATCATCACCTACGAGCAGTACTTC
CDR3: CAIITYEQYF

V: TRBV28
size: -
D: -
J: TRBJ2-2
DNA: TGTGCCAGCAGTTCTCCAGGGATTGGCGGGGAGCTGTTTTTT
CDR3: CASSSPGIGGELFF

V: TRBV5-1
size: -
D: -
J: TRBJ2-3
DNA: TGCGCCAGCAGCTCACCCCTTTTGGGACTCGAAGATACGCAGTATTTT
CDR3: CASSSPLLGLEDTQYF

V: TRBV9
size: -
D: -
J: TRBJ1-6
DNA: TGTGCCAGCAGCACAGGAAGCTCCTATAATTCACCCCTCCACTTT
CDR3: CASSTGSSYNSPLHF

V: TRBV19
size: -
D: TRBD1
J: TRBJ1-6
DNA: TGTGCCAGTAGCGACAGGGGAAATAATTCACCCCTCCACTTT
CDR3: CASSDRGNNSPLHF

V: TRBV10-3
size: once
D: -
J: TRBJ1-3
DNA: TGTGCCATCAGTGAGGACTTTTGGGAGGGGAGAAACACCATATATTTT
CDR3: CAISEDFWEGRNTIYF

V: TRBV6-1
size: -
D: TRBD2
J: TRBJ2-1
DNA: TGTGCCAGCAGTCTACTAGCGGGAAGTGAGCAGTTCTTC
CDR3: CASSLLAGSEQFF

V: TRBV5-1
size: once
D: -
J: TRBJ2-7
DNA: TGCGCCAGCAGCTTGTTGAGTAACAGACCAGGCCACGAGCAGTACTTC
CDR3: CASSLLSNRPGHEQYF

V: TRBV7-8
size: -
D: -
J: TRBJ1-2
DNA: TGTGCCAGCAGCCCCTCAGGGGAGGGAAGCTATGGCTACACCTTC
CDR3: CASSPSGEGSYGYTF

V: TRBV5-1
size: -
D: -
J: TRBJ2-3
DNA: TGCGCCAGCAGGTTAAGCGGAACCACAGATACGCAGTATTTT
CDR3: CASRLSGTTDTQYF

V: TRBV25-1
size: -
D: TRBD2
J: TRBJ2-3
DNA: TGTGCCAGCAGTGACCCGACTAGCGGGGGCACAGATACGCAGTATTTT
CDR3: CASSDPTSGGTDTQYF

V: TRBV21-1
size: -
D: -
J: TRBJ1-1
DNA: TGTGCCAGCAGCAATTCTTTGGGGAGGGGCACTGAAGCTTTCTTT
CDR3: CASSNSLGRGTEAFF

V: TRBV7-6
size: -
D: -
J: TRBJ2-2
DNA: TGTGCCAGCAGCCACTTTGCCCTCACCGGGGAGCTGTTTTTT
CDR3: CASSHFALTGELFF